These 23 T cell receptor beta chains originate from one sample sequenced in a study of shared clonotypes between healthy human individuals. Measured with immunoSEQ multiplex PCR; TCRdb has only the in-frame clones, and not every one. This sample has about 1.1 million clones, with 60% to 85% found just once. Sequencing was carried out using memory CD4+ T cells from PBMCs. Stated subset: CD45RA-negative fraction. The receptor source for this set is a man between 18 and 29 years old in good health. Some clones in this sample may be carry-over from other donors' samples.

The sample holds one count of this clone. The chain links TRBV11-3 to TRBJ2-4; a possible D gene is TRBD2 (5 bases). Germline V gene data show CDR1 as SGHNT and CDR2 as YENEEA. V lost 1 base and J 1 base, leaving 5 bases between the germline ends. The CDR3 has 14 amino acids. CDR3 nucleotides: TGTGCCAGCAGCTTAGGAGGGGCCAAAAACATTCAGTACTTC. It translates to CASSLGGAKNIQYF.

In regard to this clone: Since a much larger clone is just one base distant, this may be a read error. Other DNA sequences within the sample encode an identical CDR3. V is TRBV5-1 and J is TRBJ2-7, with TRBD1 matching over 8 bases. V gave up 4 bases and J gave up 2 bases; unmatched junction bases: 5. This CDR3 has 14 amino acids. CDR1 and CDR2 from the germline V gene are SGHRS and YFSETQ. The CDR3 spells CASSLGQGPYEQYF. The DNA of the CDR3 is TGCGCCAGCAGCCTTGGACAGGGCCCCTACGAGCAGTACTTC. The variable domain in full, with the rest retrieved from reference TRBV5-1 and TRBJ2-7, is KAGVTQTPRYLIKTRGQQVTLSCSPISGHRSVSWYQQTPGQGLQFLFEYFSETQRNKGNFPGRFSGRQFSNSRSEMNVSTLELGDSALYLCASSLGQGPYEQYFGPGTRLTVT.

The V gene is TRBV15, the J gene TRBJ1-4; possibly TRBD1 for D (6 bases). Trimming pared 1 base from V and 7 bases from J, leaving 7 bases between. Germline V CDR1 and CDR2: LNHNV, YYDKDF (reference sequence). The CDR3 is made up of 13 amino acids. For the CDR3, the DNA is TGTGCCACCAGCAGAGGGGGGCTTGAAAAACTGTTTTTT. Protein product: CATSRGGLEKLFF. Complete variable domain (other parts from reference TRBV15 and TRBJ1-4): DAMVIQNPRYQVTQFGKPVTLSCSQTLNHNVMYWYQQKSSQAPKLLFHYYDKDFNNEADTPDNFQSRRPNTSFCFLDIRSPGLGDTAMYLCATSRGGLEKLFFGSGTQLSVL.

To note about this clone: Other DNA sequences in the sample encode the same CDR3. The J gene is TRBJ1-5, the V gene TRBV5-1, with D uncertain. Trimming cost V 2 bases and J 1 base, with 4 bases left between them. This CDR3 has 13 residues. Germline V gene data show CDR1 as SGHRS and CDR2 as YFSETQ. The CDR3: CASSFSSNQPQHF. In DNA form, the CDR3 reads TGCGCCAGCAGCTTTAGCAGCAATCAGCCCCAGCATTTT.

V gene TRBV4-2 combines with J gene TRBJ2-1; TRBD2 might be the D (6 bases). Trimming removed 1 base from V and 5 bases from J, with 18 bases in between. The CDR3 covers 17 residues. Per germline, CDR1 LGHNA and CDR2 YNFKEQ. The chain's CDR3 is CASSQGRSRLGDNEQFF. The CDR3 nucleotides are TGTGCCAGCAGCCAAGGGCGGTCGAGACTAGGGGACAATGAGCAGTTCTTC.

This clone has only a few counts. Other DNA variants within this sample encode the same CDR3. In DNA form, the CDR3 reads TGCAGTGCCCTAAATAATGAGCAGTTCTTC. Amino acids: CSALNNEQFF. V and J are TRBV20-1 and TRBJ2-1; no definite D call. The germline V and J ends were trimmed by 6 bases and 7 bases, with 7 bases remaining between them. There are 10 residues in the CDR3. Looked up from germline, CDR1 is DFQATT and CDR2 is SNEGSKA (reference sequence).

The chain employs TRBV10-1 and TRBJ2-1; D is unclear. The germline V gene encodes CDR1 WNHNN and CDR2 SYGVQD (reference sequence). V was clipped by 0 bases and J by 7 bases, with 4 bases between them. The CDR3 is 12 residues long. CDR3 loop: CASSESLNEQFF. Written as DNA, the CDR3 is TGCGCCAGCAGTGAGTCCTTAAATGAGCAGTTCTTC.

This clone has only a few counts. The rearrangement joins TRBV19 to TRBJ1-5, with D possibly being TRBD1 (6 bases). Trimming removed 8 bases from V and 0 bases from J, with 17 bases in between. This CDR3 comprises 16 residues. The germline gives CDR1 LNHDA, CDR2 SQIVND (reference sequence). CDR3 bases: TGTGCCAGTCGCCTGGGGGGACATTTTAGCAATCAGCCCCAGCATTTT. This gives the protein CASRLGGHFSNQPQHF.

V usage is TRBV2 and J usage is TRBJ2-3, with 7 nucleotides matching TRBD2. The germline gives CDR1 SNHLY, CDR2 FYNNEI. The CDR3 is 14 amino acids. V lost 5 bases and J lost 2; bases outside the gene matches: 4. CDR3 in amino acids: CASSPSGYTDTQYF. CDR3 nucleotides: TGTGCCAGCAGTCCTAGCGGCTACACAGATACGCAGTATTTT.

In its sample, this clone was seen once. This sample also contains other DNA sequences that code for the same CDR3. The chain couples TRBV20-1 to TRBJ2-1; 7 positions agree with TRBD1. The CDR3 runs 11 residues. The germline gives CDR1 DFQATT, CDR2 SNEGSKA (reference sequence). Trimming at V came to 6 bases and at J to 9 bases, leaving 5 bases not matched to a gene. CDR3 sequence: CSARGSGEQFF. DNA for the CDR3: TGCAGTGCCAGGGGGAGTGGTGAGCAGTTCTTC.

The V and J genes are TRBV18 and TRBJ2-7; a possible D gene is TRBD2 (6 bases). The ends were cut back, 2 bases at V and 1 base at J, with 15 bases in the middle. Germline V lookup: CDR1 KGHSH, CDR2 LQKENI. The CDR3 loop spans 16 amino acids. Here the CDR3 reads CASSPYAAGPSYEQYF. CDR3 coding DNA: TGTGCCAGCTCACCATACGCGGCGGGACCTTCCTACGAGCAGTACTTC.

The rearrangement uses TRBV6-1 and TRBJ1-2; TRBD1 agrees at 8 bases. V lost 6 bases to trimming and J lost 6 bases; unmatched junction nucleotides: 6. The V gene's germline CDR1 is MNHNS and CDR2 SASEGT. CDR3 size: 13 residues. The chain's CDR3 is CASRTGGWDGYTF. The CDR3 DNA reads as TGTGCCAGCAGAACAGGGGGGTGGGATGGCTACACCTTC.

V gene TRBV15 combines with J gene TRBJ1-1; D is possibly TRBD1 (5 bases). Germline lookup yields CDR1 LNHNV and CDR2 YYDKDF (reference sequence). V lost 0 bases and J 11 bases, leaving 13 bases between the germline ends. The CDR3 runs 13 residues. In nucleotides, the CDR3 is TGTGCCACCAGCAGAGATAGTCGGGGCGACGCTTTCTTT. Translated, it gives CATSRDSRGDAFF.

As to this clone: This CDR3 is also generated by other DNA sequences in the sample. This rearrangement joins TRBV14 to TRBJ2-6, with unresolved D. V dropped 2 bases and J dropped 4 bases, with 3 bases sitting between them. The CDR3 extends over 13 amino acids. The germline gives CDR1 SGHDN, CDR2 FVKESK. The CDR3 bases are TGTGCCAGCAGCCAATCAGGGGCCAACGTCCTGACTTTC. It codes for CASSQSGANVLTF.

This rearrangement joins TRBV4-1 to TRBJ2-5; possible D gene TRBD1, 6 bases. Germline V gene data show CDR1 as MGHRA and CDR2 as YSYEKL. Trimming shortened V by 3 bases and J by 4 bases, and 9 bases separated the two germline ends. The CDR3 spans 13 residues. The chain's CDR3 is CASSHPDRETQYF. CDR3 in DNA: TGCGCCAGCAGCCACCCGGACAGAGAGACCCAGTACTTC.

This clone was detected many times. The sample carries other DNA sequences with the same CDR3. The CDR3 coding sequence is TGCGCCAGCAGCAGGGAGGGAACAACTAATGAAAAACTGTTTTTT. As protein: CASSREGTTNEKLFF. The chain joins TRBV5-1 to TRBJ1-4; D call uncertain. The germline CDR1 and CDR2 sequences are SGHRS and YFSETQ. V was clipped by 4 bases and J by 0 bases, with 10 bases between them. This CDR3 contains 15 residues.

This clone has only a few counts. The rearrangement uses TRBV15 and TRBJ2-2; 7 bases match TRBD1. This CDR3 spans 15 amino acids. The V and J ends lost 8 bases and 6 bases, in that order; junction bases with no gene match: 12. From germline, CDR1 is LNHNV and CDR2 YYDKDF (reference sequence). CDR3 DNA sequence: TGTGCCACCCGAAGGGGACAGTCCATGTCCGGGGAGCTGTTTTTT. Residues: CATRRGQSMSGELFF.

This clone was counted between two and nine times. The chain links TRBV7-9 to TRBJ1-4; D is unclear. Germline assignment: CDR1 SEHNR and CDR2 FQNEAQ (reference sequence). CDR3 length: 13 amino acids. Trimming took 1 base from V and 8 from J, leaving 8 bases between them. The CDR3 here is CASSLVGGEKLFF. In DNA, the CDR3 is TGTGCCAGCAGCTTAGTGGGTGGGGAAAAACTGTTTTTT.

This chain links TRBV28 with TRBJ1-5; possibly TRBD1 for D (6 bases). V was trimmed by 7 bases and J by 2 bases, leaving 18 bases between them. The CDR3 sequence is 16 residues long. Germline-derived CDR1 and CDR2 are MDHEN and SYDVKM. CDR3 sequence: CASKGQGWIGNQPQHF. In DNA form, the CDR3 reads TGTGCCAGCAAGGGGCAGGGGTGGATTGGCAATCAGCCCCAGCATTTT.

The V and J genes are TRBV5-1 and TRBJ2-2; 11 nucleotides align to TRBD2. The germline gives CDR1 SGHRS, CDR2 YFSETQ. This CDR3 is 16 amino acids long. V trimming: 2 bases; J trimming: 1 base; junction bases outside the gene matches: 1. The CDR3 reads CASSFSGRGNTGELFF. DNA of the CDR3: TGCGCCAGCAGCTTTAGCGGGAGGGGGAACACCGGGGAGCTGTTTTTT.

The chain links TRBV5-6 to TRBJ1-2, with TRBD1 matching over 9 bases. The CDR3 runs to 14 residues. V was pared by 0 bases and J by 6 bases, with 3 bases of the junction left unmatched. Germline loops: CDR1 SGHDT, CDR2 YYEEEE. CDR3 sequence reads: CASSLDRGRDGYTF. The CDR3 DNA is TGTGCCAGCAGCTTGGACAGGGGGCGGGATGGCTACACCTTC.

This clone was seen only once. J is TRBJ1-3 and V is TRBV6-5, with D possibly being TRBD1 (6 bases). Germline values: CDR1 MNHEY, CDR2 SVGAGI. Trimming removed 6 bases from V and 4 bases from J, with 16 bases in between. The CDR3 spans 15 residues. Here the CDR3 DNA reads TGTGCCAGCAGCCAAGAGACAGGAGCAGGAAACACCATATATTTT. Translating it yields CASSQETGAGNTIYF.

This rearrangement joins TRBV10-1 to TRBJ1-1; the D gene is possibly TRBD1 (6 bases). Trimming removed 4 bases at V and 1 base at J, with 10 bases between. CDR3 size: 14 residues. Germline CDR1 WNHNN, CDR2 SYGVQD (reference sequence). The CDR3 loop reads CASSGGGGNTEAFF. The CDR3 DNA is TGCGCCAGCAGTGGAGGGGGAGGGAACACTGAAGCTTTCTTT.